The entry below describes one TCR beta chain. The sample has other DNA sequences that encode this CDR3 too. This specimen belongs to a study of blood T cell repertoires in COVID-19. Across the whole study: Researchers got acute and convalescent COVID-19 samples from the United States, Italy and Spain. PBMCs, B-cell-depleted T cells, or T cells provided the cDNA or gDNA that made up the material.

The assay was immunoSEQ multiplex PCR, and TCRdb's table has in-frame clones only and misses some. In the table there are about 160,000 clones, more than 70% of which are singletons. CDR3 size: 13 residues. Germline V gene lookup returns CDR1 SGHAT and CDR2 FQNNGV. Trimming took off 3 bases at V and 3 bases at J, with 6 bases between the two ends. The J gene is TRBJ2-1, the V gene TRBV11-2; D call uncertain. This clonotype originated in a man between 18 and 29 years old with active or convalescent COVID-19. Sequenced sample: peripheral blood. The CDR3 loop is CASSFSGYNEQFF. In DNA form, the CDR3 reads TGTGCCAGCAGCTTTAGTGGCTACAATGAGCAGTTCTTC. Filled out from reference TRBV11-2 and TRBJ2-1, the complete variable domain reads EAGVAQSPRYKIIEKRQSVAFWCNPISGHATLYWYQQILGQGPKLLIQFQNNGVVDDSQLPKDRFSAERLKGVDSTLKIQPAKLEDSAVYLCASSFSGYNEQFFGPGTRLTVL.